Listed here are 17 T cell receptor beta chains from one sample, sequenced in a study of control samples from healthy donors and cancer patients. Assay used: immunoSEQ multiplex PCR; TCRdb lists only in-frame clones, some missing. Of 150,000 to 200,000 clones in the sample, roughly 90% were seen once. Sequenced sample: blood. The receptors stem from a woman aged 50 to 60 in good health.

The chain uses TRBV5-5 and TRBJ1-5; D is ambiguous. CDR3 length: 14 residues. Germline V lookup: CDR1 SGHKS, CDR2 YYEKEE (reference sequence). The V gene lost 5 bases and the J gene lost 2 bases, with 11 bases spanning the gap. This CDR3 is CASSLGSRNQPQHF. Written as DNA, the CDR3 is TGTGCCAGCAGTCTTGGGTCCCGCAATCAGCCCCAGCATTTT. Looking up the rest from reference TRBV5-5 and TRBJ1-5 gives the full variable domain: DAGVTQSPTHLIKTRGQQVTLRCSPISGHKSVSWYQQVLGQGPQFIFQYYEKEERGRGNFPDRFSARQFPNYSSELNVNALLLGDSALYLCASSLGSRNQPQHFGDGTRLSIL.

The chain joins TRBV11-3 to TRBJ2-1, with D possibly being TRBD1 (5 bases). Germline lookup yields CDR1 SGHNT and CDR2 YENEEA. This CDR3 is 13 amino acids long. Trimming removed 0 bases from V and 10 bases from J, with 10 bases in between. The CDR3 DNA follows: TGTGCCAGCAGCTTAGACTCCGACAGCGAGCAGTTCTTC. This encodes CASSLDSDSEQFF.

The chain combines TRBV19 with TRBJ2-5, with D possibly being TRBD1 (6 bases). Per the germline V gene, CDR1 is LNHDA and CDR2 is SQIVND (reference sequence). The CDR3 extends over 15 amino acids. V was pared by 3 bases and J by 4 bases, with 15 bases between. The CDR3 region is CASSIGWGPGETQYF. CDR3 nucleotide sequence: TGTGCCAGTAGTATCGGCTGGGGGCCGGGAGAGACCCAGTACTTC. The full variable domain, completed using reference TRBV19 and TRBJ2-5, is DGGITQSPKYLFRKEGQNVTLSCEQNLNHDAMYWYRQDPGQGLRLIYYSQIVNDFQKGDIAEGYSVSREKKESFPLTVTSAQKNPTAFYLCASSIGWGPGETQYFGPGTRLLVL.

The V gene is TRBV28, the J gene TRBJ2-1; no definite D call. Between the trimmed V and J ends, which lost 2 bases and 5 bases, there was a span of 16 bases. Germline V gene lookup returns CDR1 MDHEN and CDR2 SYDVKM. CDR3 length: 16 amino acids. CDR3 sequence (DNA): TGTGCCAGCAGTTTACCGACTGACACTATCGACAATGAGCAGTTCTTC. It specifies CASSLPTDTIDNEQFF.

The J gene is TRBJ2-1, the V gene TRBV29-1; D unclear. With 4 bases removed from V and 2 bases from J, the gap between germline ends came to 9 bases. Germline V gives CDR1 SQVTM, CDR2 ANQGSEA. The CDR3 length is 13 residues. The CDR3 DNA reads TGCAGCGTTGGTCGGCAGACCTACAATGAGCAGTTCTTC. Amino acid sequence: CSVGRQTYNEQFF.

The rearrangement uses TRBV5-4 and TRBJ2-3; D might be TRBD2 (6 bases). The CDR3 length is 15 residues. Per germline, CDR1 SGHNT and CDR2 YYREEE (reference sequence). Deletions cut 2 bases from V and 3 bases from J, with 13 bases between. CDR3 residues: CASSLTGERTDTQYF. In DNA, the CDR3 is TGTGCCAGCAGCTTAACGGGGGAGAGAACAGATACGCAGTATTTT. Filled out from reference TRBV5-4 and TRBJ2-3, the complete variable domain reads ETGVTQSPTHLIKTRGQQVTLRCSSQSGHNTVSWYQQALGQGPQFIFQYYREEENGRGNFPPRFSGLQFPNYSSELNVNALELDDSALYLCASSLTGERTDTQYFGPGTRLTVL.

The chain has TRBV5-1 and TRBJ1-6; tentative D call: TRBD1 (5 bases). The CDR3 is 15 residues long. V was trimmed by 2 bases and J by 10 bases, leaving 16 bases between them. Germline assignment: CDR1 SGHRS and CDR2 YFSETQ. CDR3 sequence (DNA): TGCGCCAGCAGCTTAGGGGCCTCGGTAGCCTCACCCCTCCACTTT. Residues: CASSLGASVASPLHF.

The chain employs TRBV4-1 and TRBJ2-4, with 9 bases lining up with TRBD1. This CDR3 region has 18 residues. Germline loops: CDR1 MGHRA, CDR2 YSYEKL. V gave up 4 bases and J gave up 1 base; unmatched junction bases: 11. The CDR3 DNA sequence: TGCGCCAGCAGCCCAACACCCGGACAGGGGCAGGCCAAAAACATTCAGTACTTC. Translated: CASSPTPGQGQAKNIQYF.

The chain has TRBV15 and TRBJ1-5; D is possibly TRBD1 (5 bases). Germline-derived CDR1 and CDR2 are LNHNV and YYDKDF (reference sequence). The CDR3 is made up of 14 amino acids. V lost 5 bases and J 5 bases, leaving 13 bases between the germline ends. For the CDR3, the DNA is TGTGCCACCAGCCGGGACGTAGGGGATCAGCCCCAGCATTTT. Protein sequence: CATSRDVGDQPQHF.

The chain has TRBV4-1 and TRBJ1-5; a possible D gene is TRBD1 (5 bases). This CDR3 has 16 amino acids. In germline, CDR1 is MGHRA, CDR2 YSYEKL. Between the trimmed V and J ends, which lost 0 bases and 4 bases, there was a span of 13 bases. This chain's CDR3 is CASSQEGSGRNQPQHF. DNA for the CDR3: TGCGCCAGCAGCCAAGAGGGATCAGGGCGAAATCAGCCCCAGCATTTT.

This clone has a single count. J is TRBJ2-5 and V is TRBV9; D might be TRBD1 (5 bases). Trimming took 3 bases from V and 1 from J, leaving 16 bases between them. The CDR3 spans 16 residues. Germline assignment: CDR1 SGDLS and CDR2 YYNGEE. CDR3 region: CASSASPQVSQETQYF. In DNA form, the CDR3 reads TGTGCCAGCAGCGCATCACCACAGGTCTCCCAAGAGACCCAGTACTTC.

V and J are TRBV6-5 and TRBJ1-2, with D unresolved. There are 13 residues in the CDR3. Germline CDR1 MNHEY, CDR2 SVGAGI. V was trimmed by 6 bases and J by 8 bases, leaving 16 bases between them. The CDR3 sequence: CASRIDSARGYTF. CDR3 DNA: TGTGCCAGCAGGATTGACTCGGCCAGGGGCTACACCTTC.

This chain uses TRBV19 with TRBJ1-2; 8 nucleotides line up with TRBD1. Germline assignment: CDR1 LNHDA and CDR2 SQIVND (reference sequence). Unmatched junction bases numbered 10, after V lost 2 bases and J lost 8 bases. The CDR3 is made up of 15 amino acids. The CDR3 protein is CASSITAQGGVGYTF. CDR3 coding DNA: TGTGCCAGTAGTATAACGGCACAGGGGGGAGTCGGCTACACCTTC. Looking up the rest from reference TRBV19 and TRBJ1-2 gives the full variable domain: DGGITQSPKYLFRKEGQNVTLSCEQNLNHDAMYWYRQDPGQGLRLIYYSQIVNDFQKGDIAEGYSVSREKKESFPLTVTSAQKNPTAFYLCASSITAQGGVGYTFGSGTRLTVV.

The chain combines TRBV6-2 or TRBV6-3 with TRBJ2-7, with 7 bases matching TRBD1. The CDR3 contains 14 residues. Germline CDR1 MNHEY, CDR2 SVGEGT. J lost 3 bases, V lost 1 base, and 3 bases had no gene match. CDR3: CASSYLAGGYEQYF. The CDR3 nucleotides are TGTGCCAGCAGTTACTTGGCAGGGGGCTACGAGCAGTACTTC.

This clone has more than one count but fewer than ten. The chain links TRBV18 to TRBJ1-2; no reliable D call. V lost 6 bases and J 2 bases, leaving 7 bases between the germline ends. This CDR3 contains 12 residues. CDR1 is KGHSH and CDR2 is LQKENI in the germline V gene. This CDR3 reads CASSTPNYGYTF. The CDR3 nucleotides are TGTGCCAGCTCGACACCAAACTATGGCTACACCTTC.

This chain's CDR3 is CASSLGRTSGGYNEQFF. As DNA, the CDR3 is TGTGCCAGCAGCTTAGGGCGCACTAGCGGGGGCTACAATGAGCAGTTCTTC. This chain uses TRBV7-9 with TRBJ2-1; the match to TRBD2 covers 11 bases. Trimming took 1 base from V and 3 from J; bases not matched to a gene: 5. The CDR3 spans 17 residues. Germline V lookup: CDR1 SEHNR, CDR2 FQNEAQ (reference sequence).

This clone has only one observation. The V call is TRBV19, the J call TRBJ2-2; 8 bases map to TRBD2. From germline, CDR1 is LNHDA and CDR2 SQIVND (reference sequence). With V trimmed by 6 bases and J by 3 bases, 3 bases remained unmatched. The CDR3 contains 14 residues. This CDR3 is CASSGGEDTGELFF. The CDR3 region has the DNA TGTGCCAGTAGCGGGGGGGAGGACACCGGGGAGCTGTTTTTT.